This section outlines one TCR beta chain sequence together with its context. The source of the sample is a study of blood T cell repertoires in COVID-19. Study-wide context: Collection of acute and convalescent COVID-19 samples took place in the United States, Italy and Spain. In each case, the material was cDNA or gDNA derived from T cells, B-cell-depleted T cells, or PBMCs.

Seattle researchers signed up patients amid active infection and tracked them longitudinally. Repertoires were generated with immunoSEQ multiplex PCR, while TCRdb's copy carries only in-frame clones and drops some. The table has 70,000 to 90,000 clones, 65% to 90% seen once. Trimming left V 0 bases short and J 1 base short, with 15 bases between. Germline-derived CDR1 and CDR2 are ENHRY and SYGVKD. This CDR3 is 17 amino acids long. The clonotype comes from a man older than 75 with COVID-19, enrolled during active disease. Sequencing was performed on peripheral blood. The chain has TRBV10-3 and TRBJ2-5; weak D call: TRBD1 (6 bases). This CDR3 reads CAISESIGAGVQETQYF. The CDR3 DNA follows: TGTGCCATCAGTGAGTCGATTGGGGCAGGGGTCCAAGAGACCCAGTACTTC.